The present TCR beta chain was sequenced within a study of shared clonotypes between healthy human individuals. Whole-study context: Donors had three CD4 naive, three CD4 memory, two CD8 naive and one CD8 memory plate apiece. Study-level results: Even with large depth, rarefaction showed that sorted-subset sequencing was incomplete.

In regard to this clone: The antigen is not known.

The CDR3 has 15 residues. CDR1 and CDR2 (germline): SGHAT, FQNNGV. V lost 2 bases and J 3 bases, leaving 11 bases between the germline ends. The protocol was immunoSEQ multiplex PCR, while the TCRdb copy is restricted to in-frame clones and leaves out a portion. The table records approximately 740,000 clones, around 74% of them present only once. CD4+ cells yielded CD45RA+ naive and CD45RA-negative memory subsets. The chain has TRBV11-2 and TRBJ1-5, with TRBD1 as a possible D gene (5 bases). This receptor was identified in a woman in her 30s in good health. Sequenced input: memory CD4+ T cells sorted from blood. Subset defined: CD45RA-negative fraction. DNA of the CDR3: TGTGCCAGCAGCTTATCGGGGGTAACCAATCAGCCCCAGCATTTT. The encoded protein is CASSLSGVTNQPQHF.